A single sample is the source of the 8 T cell receptor beta chains below, sequenced in a study of T cells in Graves' hyperthyroidism and ophthalmopathy. Template material for amplifying TCR beta CDR3 regions consisted of RNA transcripts. During a first-round RT-PCR of the TCR CDR3, the HTBI primer set was used. Each CDR3 protein gets one entry after TCRdb re-called the multiplex PCR reads with MiXCR. This repertoire shows 600,000 or so distinct CDR3 sequences, 14% found once; its top ten account for 9.5% to 15%. Material for sequencing was blood. These receptor sequences come from a woman aged 45 to 65 with Graves' ophthalmopathy.

At least ten counts were recorded for this clonotype. The chain combines TRBV28 with TRBJ1-2; the match to TRBD1 covers 7 bases. The germline V gene has CDR1 MDHEN and CDR2 SYDVKM. J was trimmed by 5 bases and V by 6 bases; bases with no gene match: 6. The CDR3 has 13 amino acids. CDR3 in amino acids: CASRPGQPYGYTF. In nucleotides, the CDR3 is TGTGCCAGCAGGCCGGGACAGCCTTATGGCTACACCTTC.

The V gene is TRBV7-9, the J gene TRBJ2-2, with 7 bases matching TRBD1. The germline V gene has CDR1 SEHNR and CDR2 FQNEAQ (reference sequence). Trimming took 0 bases from V and 4 from J; bases not matched to a gene: 14. The CDR3 covers 19 residues. The CDR3 spells CASSLASTGALRFTGELFF. For the CDR3, the DNA is TGTGCCAGCAGCTTAGCGTCCACAGGGGCCCTTAGGTTCACCGGGGAGCTGTTTTTT.

The chain links TRBV15 to TRBJ1-6; no clear D. With 0 bases removed from V and 6 bases from J, the gap between germline ends came to 3 bases. Looked up from germline, CDR1 is LNHNV and CDR2 is YYDKDF (reference sequence). This CDR3 has 13 amino acids. In nucleotides, the CDR3 is TGTGCCACCAGCAGAGATCTTAATTCACCCCTCCACTTT. As protein: CATSRDLNSPLHF.

Note on this clonotype: Since no conserved phenylalanine or tryptophan closes the CDR3, a read error is the likely cause. V gene TRBV6-1 combines with J gene TRBJ2-4; 9 bases align to TRBD1. The germline V gene encodes CDR1 MNHNS and CDR2 SASEGT. J gave up 2 bases and V 7 bases, and 12 bases lay outside the gene matches. CDR3 length: 17 amino acids. The chain's CDR3 is CASTGTGRMRTKNIQYL. The CDR3 bases are TGTGCCAGCACTGGGACAGGGAGGATGCGGACCAAAAACATTCAGTACCTC.

The rearrangement links TRBV6-1 to TRBJ1-3; 7 nucleotides match TRBD1. Germline V lookup: CDR1 MNHNS, CDR2 SASEGT. The junction had 23 bases not matched to a gene; V was cut back by 6 bases and J by 0 bases. This CDR3 region has 21 residues. Here the CDR3 reads CASRDQSPGTDYSSSGNTIYF. For the CDR3, the DNA is TGTGCCAGCAGAGACCAATCGCCCGGGACAGACTATTCGAGCTCTGGAAACACCATATATTTT.

This clonotype appeared many times. The chain carries TRBV11-2 and TRBJ2-5; perhaps D is TRBD1 or TRBD2 (6 bases each). The CDR3 length is 16 residues. Trimming cost V 6 bases and J 5 bases, with 22 bases left between them. CDR1 is SGHAT and CDR2 is FQNNGV in the germline V gene. CDR3 in DNA: TGTGCCAGCAGGCGTTTAGCCGGGAGAGGGGGGGAGACCCAGTACTTC. It codes for CASRRLAGRGGETQYF. Complete variable domain (other parts from reference TRBV11-2 and TRBJ2-5): EAGVAQSPRYKIIEKRQSVAFWCNPISGHATLYWYQQILGQGPKLLIQFQNNGVVDDSQLPKDRFSAERLKGVDSTLKIQPAKLEDSAVYLCASRRLAGRGGETQYFGPGTRLLVL.

J is TRBJ1-1 and V is TRBV19, with D maybe TRBD1 (5 bases). Trimming stripped 3 bases from V and 3 bases from J, with 14 bases between. Germline V gives CDR1 LNHDA, CDR2 SQIVND (reference sequence). The CDR3 is made up of 15 amino acids. CDR3 DNA sequence: TGTGCCAGTAGTATCGGGTCAGGGAGGTACACTGAAGCTTTCTTT. Protein: CASSIGSGRYTEAFF.

This clonotype has just a few counts. The chain couples TRBV12-3 or TRBV12-4 to TRBJ2-5, with 7 positions matching TRBD2. Germline trimming cut 6 bases from V and 0 bases from J; bases unmatched to any gene: 7. The CDR3 runs to 15 residues. This chain's CDR3 is CASSHRAGHQETQYF. The CDR3 DNA follows: TGTGCCAGCAGCCACCGAGCGGGGCACCAAGAGACCCAGTACTTC.